This T cell receptor (beta chain) is from a study of T cell changes during pregnancy in multiple sclerosis. V shed 5 bases and J 5 bases; nucleotides not matched to a gene: 7. Germline V gene lookup returns CDR1 LNHDA and CDR2 SQIVND (reference sequence). This CDR3 comprises 15 residues. Libraries were prepared by immunoSEQ multiplex PCR; TCRdb keeps only in-frame clonotypes and omits some of them. The data show fewer than 20,000 clones, with roughly 88% seen just once and 10% to 15% held by the top ten. The chain recombines TRBV19 with TRBJ2-2; 8 bases match TRBD1. The sample here was CD8+ T cells from peripheral blood mononuclear cells, taken after pregnancy. The sequence was collected from a female donor in good health, enrolled as a control in a pregnancy study. Written as DNA, the CDR3 is TGTGCCAGTAGTTCCCCGGACAGGGAAACCGGGGAGCTGTTTTTT. As protein: CASSSPDRETGELFF.